A single sample is the source of the 4 T cell receptor beta chains below, sequenced in a study of patients and donors after allogeneic stem cell transplantation. TCRdb reprocessed the RT-PCR reads via MiXCR and lists one record per CDR3 protein. The sample includes over 200,000 distinct CDR3 sequences, 38% of them seen just once. Sequences were obtained from blood, either unsorted or a sorted T cell fraction (not recorded which). The receptors were sampled from a human donor who was either an allogeneic HSCT recipient or a stem cell or donor lymphocyte infusion donor (not recorded which). It is not recorded whose cells these are; they may come from a transplant donor.

V and J are TRBV9 and TRBJ2-4, with D possibly called TRBD1 or TRBD2 (5 bases each). Trimming took off 3 bases at V and 0 bases at J, with 7 bases between the two ends. CDR1 is SGDLS and CDR2 is YYNGEE in the germline V gene. This CDR3 is built from 14 residues. CDR3 region: CASSAGLAKNIQYF. CDR3 sequence (DNA): TGTGCCAGCAGCGCGGGGCTAGCCAAAAACATTCAGTACTTC.

The V call is TRBV20-1, the J call TRBJ1-5, with a weak D call TRBD1 (6 bases). The CDR3 consists of 14 residues. Germline V gives CDR1 DFQATT, CDR2 SNEGSKA (reference sequence). Trimming left V 5 bases short and J 7 bases short, with 18 bases between. The CDR3 spells CSAGARGGRQPQHF. In DNA form, the CDR3 reads TGCAGTGCTGGGGCCCGGGGGGGGCGACAGCCCCAGCATTTT.

The chain carries TRBV4-2 and TRBJ2-3; TRBD2 agrees at 14 bases. The CDR3 extends over 16 amino acids. Germline V gene data show CDR1 as LGHNA and CDR2 as YNFKEQ. J was trimmed by 6 bases and V by 0 bases; bases with no gene match: 2. As DNA, the CDR3 is TGTGCCAGCAGCCAAGAGACTAGCGGGGGGGCGGATACGCAGTATTTT. As protein: CASSQETSGGADTQYF.

This clonotype has a handful of counts. CDR3 sequence reads: CASDYKLGNTEAFF. The CDR3 coding sequence is TGTGCCAGCGATTATAAATTGGGGAACACTGAAGCTTTCTTT. The V gene is TRBV6-4, the J gene TRBJ1-1; D not certain. There are 14 residues in the CDR3. The germline V gene encodes CDR1 MRHNA and CDR2 SNTAGT. With 8 bases removed from V and 1 base from J, the gap between germline ends came to 14 bases.